This TCR beta chain was obtained from a study of response to subunit inactivated influenza vaccine. V dropped 4 bases and J dropped 0 bases, with 14 bases sitting between them. This CDR3 contains 16 residues. The V gene's germline CDR1 is SGHRS and CDR2 YFSETQ. On this clonotype: Its antigen is currently unknown.

Study results and caveats: A suggestion made by the authors is that each seasonal influenza vaccination recruits few new T cells.

Each CDR3 protein is one row after TCRdb ran MiXCR on the RT-PCR reads. The sample contains about 310,000 distinct CDR3 sequences, roughly a fifth of which appear only once. This material consisted of PBMCs from blood, taken less than 22 months after vaccination. This chain joins TRBV5-1 and TRBJ2-1; D not resolved. The TCR originated in a man aged 45-69 years who received an inactivated influenza vaccine. CDR3 protein: CASSRSLASSYNEQFF. The CDR3 coding sequence is TGCGCCAGCAGCCGTTCCTTGGCCAGCTCCTACAATGAGCAGTTCTTC.